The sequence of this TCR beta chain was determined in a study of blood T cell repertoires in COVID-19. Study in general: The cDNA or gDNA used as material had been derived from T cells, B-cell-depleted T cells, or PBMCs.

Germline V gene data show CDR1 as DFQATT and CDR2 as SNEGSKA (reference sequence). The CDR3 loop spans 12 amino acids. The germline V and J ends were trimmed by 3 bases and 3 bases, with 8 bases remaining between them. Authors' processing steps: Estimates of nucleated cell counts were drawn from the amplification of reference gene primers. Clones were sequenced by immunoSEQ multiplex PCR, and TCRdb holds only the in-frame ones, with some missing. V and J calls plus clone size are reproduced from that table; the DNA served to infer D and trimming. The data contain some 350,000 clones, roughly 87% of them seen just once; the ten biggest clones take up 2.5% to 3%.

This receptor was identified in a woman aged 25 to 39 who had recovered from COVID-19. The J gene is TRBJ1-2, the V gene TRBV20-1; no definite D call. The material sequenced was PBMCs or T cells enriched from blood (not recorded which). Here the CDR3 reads CSASKPDYGYTF. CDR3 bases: TGCAGTGCTAGTAAGCCCGACTATGGCTACACCTTC.